Following are 15 T cell receptor beta chains from one sample sequenced in a study of T cells in Graves' hyperthyroidism and ophthalmopathy (dated 2019 in TCRdb). Receptor amplification or capture employed multiplex PCR. TCRdb records Illumina HiSeq 2000 as the sequencer. Amplification of TCR beta CDR3 regions was carried out from RNA transcripts. The first round of RT-PCR for the TCR CDR3 was performed with the HTBI primer set and the Qiagen OneStep RT-PCR kit. The public reads were reprocessed in TCRdb via fastp at Q25 and MiXCR, keeping in-frame beta chains. Every CDR3 protein is listed once, alongside the most common genes and DNA of its rows. The sample table shows over 300,000 distinct CDR3 sequences, and 14% are seen once. The ten biggest clones cover 9.5% to 11% of the sample. The sequenced sample consisted of blood. Receptors originate from a woman aged 55-75 years with Graves' hyperthyroidism.

This clonotype was recorded at least ten times. The chain carries TRBV6-1 and TRBJ2-1; 8 bases fit TRBD2. J was trimmed by 0 bases and V by 5 bases; bases with no gene match: 18. The CDR3 runs to 20 residues. In germline, CDR1 is MNHNS, CDR2 SASEGT. CDR3 sequence reads: CASSLAHLAGQQSSYNEQFF. CDR3 nucleotides: TGTGCCAGCAGTCTAGCACATCTAGCGGGCCAACAGAGCTCCTACAATGAGCAGTTCTTC.

In this sample, this clonotype turned up many times. The chain couples TRBV2 to TRBJ1-4, with a possible D match to TRBD1 (5 bases). V lost 3 bases, J lost 8 bases, and 10 bases lay in between. This CDR3 has 13 amino acids. CDR1 SNHLY and CDR2 FYNNEI come from the germline V gene. CDR3 region: CASSETAGEKLFF. The CDR3 DNA sequence: TGTGCCAGCAGTGAGACAGCGGGGGAAAAACTGTTTTTT.

This clonotype was seen more than once but under ten times. V gene TRBV6-1 combines with J gene TRBJ1-2; D unresolved. The V gene lost 6 bases and the J gene lost 8 bases, with 10 bases spanning the gap. This CDR3 comprises 11 residues. Germline assignment: CDR1 MNHNS and CDR2 SASEGT. The CDR3: CASSSSLGYTF. The CDR3 DNA is TGTGCCAGCAGCTCAAGCTTGGGCTACACCTTC.

The gene calls are TRBV6-5 and TRBJ1-5; weak D call: TRBD1 (5 bases). Trimming cost V 0 bases and J 1 base, with 7 bases left between them. The CDR3 loop spans 15 amino acids. Germline-derived CDR1 and CDR2 are MNHEY and SVGAGI. This CDR3 reads CASSYSGVSNQPQHF. CDR3 bases: TGTGCCAGCAGTTACTCGGGGGTAAGCAATCAGCCCCAGCATTTT.

This clonotype appeared a few times. V gene TRBV6-5 combines with J gene TRBJ2-5, with D maybe TRBD1 (5 bases). Trimming removed 0 bases at V and 4 bases at J, with 9 bases between. The length of the CDR3 is 14 residues. Germline V gives CDR1 MNHEY, CDR2 SVGAGI. CDR3 sequence reads: CASSYSIQGETQYF. The CDR3 DNA reads TGTGCCAGCAGTTACTCGATTCAGGGAGAGACCCAGTACTTC.

Concerning this clonotype: A much larger clone differs by one base, so this may be a read error. V is TRBV11-2 and J is TRBJ2-7; D is possibly TRBD1 (6 bases). CDR3 size: 13 residues. CDR1 SGHAT and CDR2 FQNNGV come from the germline V gene. Trimming pared 5 bases from V and 5 bases from J, leaving 13 bases between. The CDR3, as DNA: TGTGCCAGCAGCGCCCGCAGGGGACACGAGCAGTACTTC. This encodes CASSARRGHEQYF.

In its sample, this clonotype was seen many times. The chain links TRBV3-1 to TRBJ2-5; weak D call: TRBD2 (7 bases). CDR1 LGHDT and CDR2 YNNKEL come from the germline V gene (reference sequence). The V gene lost 0 bases and the J gene lost 4 bases, with 15 bases spanning the gap. This CDR3 spans 16 amino acids. The CDR3 nucleotides are TGTGCCAGCAGCCAAGATGGGGGGGGCTGGGGAGAGACCCAGTACTTC. Protein product: CASSQDGGGWGETQYF.

This clonotype was seen only a few times. V and J are TRBV5-1 and TRBJ2-1; D unclear. The CDR3 is 12 amino acids. The germline V and J ends were trimmed by 2 bases and 8 bases, with 8 bases remaining between them. The germline gives CDR1 SGHRS, CDR2 YFSETQ. The CDR3 bases are TGCGCCAGCAGCTTCGGAGCAGATGAGCAGTTCTTC. This translates into CASSFGADEQFF.

This clonotype was counted at least ten times. V is TRBV20-1 and J is TRBJ2-1; 9 bases line up with TRBD1. Trimming cost V 0 bases and J 9 bases; bases outside gene matches: 9. CDR1 DFQATT and CDR2 SNEGSKA come from the germline V gene (reference sequence). The CDR3 contains 15 residues. As DNA, the CDR3 is TGCAGTGCTAGAGATCCGGGACAGGGAGAGGGTGAGCAGTTCTTC. Encoded protein: CSARDPGQGEGEQFF.

The rearrangement uses TRBV24-1 and TRBJ2-5; perhaps D is TRBD1 or TRBD2 (6 bases each). Trimming removed 2 bases at V and 5 bases at J, with 20 bases between. The CDR3 has 17 amino acids. Germline values: CDR1 KGHDR, CDR2 SFDVKD. The CDR3 is CATSDSRRGASGETQYF. The CDR3 DNA is TGTGCCACCAGTGATTCTCGAAGGGGGGCATCGGGTGAGACCCAGTACTTC.

This clonotype was counted a few times. The chain is built from TRBV5-1 and TRBJ1-1; D gene ambiguous. The CDR3 is 14 residues long. Germline CDR1 is SGHRS and CDR2 is YFSETQ. Trimming left V 2 bases short and J 1 base short, with 9 bases between. CDR3 protein: CASSFIPGNTEAFF. CDR3 in DNA: TGCGCCAGCAGCTTCATACCAGGGAACACTGAAGCTTTCTTT. Filled out from reference TRBV5-1 and TRBJ1-1, the complete variable domain reads KAGVTQTPRYLIKTRGQQVTLSCSPISGHRSVSWYQQTPGQGLQFLFEYFSETQRNKGNFPGRFSGRQFSNSRSEMNVSTLELGDSALYLCASSFIPGNTEAFFGQGTRLTVV.

This clonotype was detected ten times or more. The rearrangement links TRBV28 to TRBJ2-7; D call uncertain. Germline V gene data show CDR1 as MDHEN and CDR2 as SYDVKM. The CDR3 is made up of 12 amino acids. The V end lost 5 bases, the J end lost 5 bases, and 10 bases lay between the germline ends. CDR3 in DNA: TGTGCCAGCAGTCCCCCCACGGACGAGCAGTACTTC. Its protein product is CASSPPTDEQYF.

In its sample, this clonotype was seen many times. The chain is built from TRBV29-1 and TRBJ2-3, with D tentatively TRBD1 (6 bases). The CDR3 consists of 13 residues. In germline, CDR1 is SQVTM, CDR2 ANQGSEA. The CDR3, as DNA: TGCAGTGCCGGCAGGGGACCACACGATACGCAGTATTTT. Translated, it gives CSAGRGPHDTQYF.

Notes on this clonotype: A much larger clone is a single base away; this may be a read error. The chain uses TRBV5-1 and TRBJ2-5, with D maybe TRBD2 (6 bases). CDR1 and CDR2 from the germline V gene are SGHRS and YFSETQ. The V and J ends lost 7 bases and 5 bases respectively, with 18 bases between them. CDR3 size: 14 residues. CDR3 amino acids: CASGPLSGRETQYF. DNA of the CDR3: TGCGCCAGCGGCCCCTTGAGCGGGCGGGAGACCCAGTACTTC.

This clonotype was counted many times. The chain carries TRBV6-1 and TRBJ2-7; D might be TRBD2 (5 bases). CDR1 and CDR2 from the germline V gene are MNHNS and SASEGT. The V end was cut by 8 bases, the J end by 6 bases, with 11 bases between. This CDR3 has 11 residues. CDR3 bases: TGTGCCAGCGGGAGAGGGCTCGAGCAGTACTTC. Translated, it gives CASGRGLEQYF.